A selection of T cell receptor beta chains follows, all from one sample in a study of CD8+CD57+ T cells in acquired aplastic anemia. TCRdb reanalysed the reads using MiXCR and keeps one entry per CDR3 protein. The sample lists 200,000 to 250,000 distinct CDR3 sequences; roughly 45% were seen once. Sequencing was performed on sorted CD4+, CD8+, or CD8+CD57+ T cells (not recorded which) from PBMCs. The receptors originated from a human donor with aplastic anemia. Both conserved end residues are part of each CDR3. A D gene is named only where the DNA matches it firmly. Clone size appears in some rows only: once, few, many, or a class for an expanded clone.

d_gene,v_gene,j_gene,abundance,CDR3nt,CDR3aa
-,TRBV27,TRBJ1-2,few,TGTGCCAGCAGTGGCTCACAGGGTTCGCTGAATGGCTACACCTTC,CASSGSQGSLNGYTF
TRBD1,TRBV3-1,TRBJ1-2,few,TGTGCCAGCAGCCCGCCAGGGGGCTTCTATGGCTACACCTTC,CASSPPGGFYGYTF
-,TRBV20-1,TRBJ1-5,once,TGCAGTGCTAGAGGACAAACGTTAGAGACCCAGCATTTT,CSARGQTLETQHF
-,TRBV11-2,TRBJ2-7,few,TGTGCCAGCTACCCCACGGGCAGTCGTTCAGCTCTCGGGGATTACGAGCAGTACTTC,CASYPTGSRSALGDYEQYF
TRBD1,TRBV2,TRBJ2-7,-,TGTGCCAGCAGGGGACAGGGTTTTGGCGAGCAGTACTTC,CASRGQGFGEQYF
-,TRBV10-3,TRBJ1-5,-,TGTGCCATCAGTGAGTCCGGCCGGGGAAGCAATCAGCCCCAGCATTTT,CAISESGRGSNQPQHF
TRBD1,TRBV10-3,TRBJ1-2,-,TGTGCCATCAGTGGGGACAGTGTCTATGGCTACACCTTC,CAISGDSVYGYTF
-,TRBV27,TRBJ1-5,-,TGTGCCAGCAGTTCACTCAATCAGCCCCAGCATTTT,CASSSLNQPQHF
-,TRBV5-6,TRBJ2-2,-,TGTGCCAGCAGCTTATTTCGGGGTCCCACCGGGGAGCTGTTTTTT,CASSLFRGPTGELFF
TRBD2,TRBV12-3/TRBV12-4,TRBJ2-3,-,TGTGCCAGCAGTAGTGGGACTAGCGGGGAATCAGATACGCAGTATTTT,CASSSGTSGESDTQYF
-,TRBV2,TRBJ2-5,few,TGTGCCAGCAGTGAAGTGGGTGACCAGTACTTC,CASSEVGDQYF
-,TRBV7-9,TRBJ1-4,-,TGTGCCAGCAGCTCCTCGGATAGTAGGGGCCTAGGGAAACTGTTTTTT,CASSSSDSRGLGKLFF
-,TRBV6-5,TRBJ1-1,many,TGTGCCAGCAGTTACTCGTTAGGGGACAACACTGAAGCTTTCTTT,CASSYSLGDNTEAFF